Listed here are 25 T cell receptor beta chains from one sample, sequenced in a study of cytomegalovirus exposure and HLA in healthy donors. Primers: 60 Vbeta forward and 13 Jbeta reverse. Here immunoSEQ multiplex PCR was the method, and the copy in TCRdb shows in-frame clones only, minus some. The table lists fewer than 200,000 clones, 60% to 85% of them singletons. The sample comprised PBMCs. These receptors originate from a female donor in good health and CMV-seronegative.

The genes are TRBV6-1 and TRBJ2-5; D might be TRBD1 (6 bases). The DNA end is a closer match to TRBJ2-7, so the J assignment may be wrong. Per the germline V gene, CDR1 is MNHNS and CDR2 is SASEGT. The CDR3 sequence is 14 residues long. CDR3 bases: TGTGCCAGCAGTGAGTTCCAGGGGTCCTACGAGCAGTACTTC. It yields the protein CASSEFQGSYEQYF.

The chain links TRBV4-2 to TRBJ2-7; 12 bases align to TRBD2. Looked up from germline, CDR1 is LGHNA and CDR2 is YNFKEQ. There are 15 residues in the CDR3. The V segment lost 1 base and the J segment 4 bases; nucleotides outside the gene matches: 2. CDR3 region: CASSQGLAGEYEQYF. The CDR3 DNA follows: TGTGCCAGCAGCCAAGGACTAGCGGGAGAATACGAGCAGTACTTC.

V and J are TRBV7-2 and TRBJ2-4; D might be TRBD2 (6 bases). In germline, CDR1 is SGHTA, CDR2 FQGNSA. The V end was cut by 3 bases, the J end by 2 bases, with 14 bases between. This CDR3 comprises 16 residues. The CDR3 coding sequence is TGTGCCAGCAGCTTCAGCGGGTCCGCCACCAAAAACATTCAGTACTTC. Its protein product is CASSFSGSATKNIQYF.

This chain uses TRBV5-6 with TRBJ1-1; D ambiguous. This CDR3 spans 15 amino acids. V dropped 1 base and J dropped 0 bases, with 10 bases sitting between them. The germline gives CDR1 SGHDT, CDR2 YYEEEE. CDR3 region: CASSLLRHLNTEAFF. CDR3 sequence (DNA): TGTGCCAGCAGCTTGTTGAGACACCTGAACACTGAAGCTTTCTTT.

The gene calls are TRBV25-1 and TRBJ1-2, with a possible D match to TRBD1 (6 bases). CDR1 is MGHDK and CDR2 is SYGVNS in the germline V gene. Trimming removed 1 base at V and 7 bases at J, with 16 bases between. This CDR3 is built from 15 residues. DNA for the CDR3: TGTGCCAGCAGTGAATTCGGGACATGGCTGCCTGGCTACACCTTC. Translation: CASSEFGTWLPGYTF.

This rearrangement joins TRBV9 to TRBJ1-6, with a weak D call TRBD1 (5 bases). Germline values: CDR1 SGDLS, CDR2 YYNGEE. V was clipped by 2 bases and J by 7 bases, with 16 bases between them. The CDR3 consists of 16 residues. The CDR3 loop is CASSVFDREKNSPLHF. The CDR3, as DNA: TGTGCCAGCAGCGTGTTCGACAGAGAAAAGAATTCACCCCTCCACTTT.

V is TRBV4-3 and J is TRBJ1-5; TRBD1 matches at 8 bases. Unmatched junction bases numbered 6, after V lost 4 bases and J lost 7 bases. Germline-derived CDR1 and CDR2 are LGHNA and YSLEER. This CDR3 comprises 14 residues. The CDR3 bases are TGCGCCAGCAGCCGTGACAGGGGAGGCCAGCCCCAGCATTTT. It is translated as CASSRDRGGQPQHF.

Notes on this clone: This same CDR3 is encoded by further DNA sequences in the sample. As DNA, the CDR3 is TGTGCCACCATGCGAGGGACAGGGGTTGGCTTCGGAGCTTTCTTT. This sequence encodes CATMRGTGVGFGAFF. V usage is TRBV6-5 and J usage is TRBJ1-1; 10 nucleotides align to TRBD1. V shed 10 bases, J shed 10 bases, and the junction held 18 bases outside the gene matches. Germline V gene data show CDR1 as MNHEY and CDR2 as SVGAGI. The CDR3 runs to 15 residues.

The rearrangement uses TRBV9 and TRBJ2-3, with TRBD2 matching 14 bases. Germline V gives CDR1 SGDLS, CDR2 YYNGEE. V lost 4 bases and J lost 6; bases outside the gene matches: 7. The CDR3 covers 16 residues. CDR3 protein: CASSTTSGRATDTQYF. The CDR3 DNA reads TGTGCCAGCAGCACGACTAGCGGGAGGGCCACGGATACGCAGTATTTT.

The DNA for the CDR3 is TGTGCCAGCAGTCTACAGGGGGTTAGCAATCAGCCCCAGCATTTT. As protein: CASSLQGVSNQPQHF. The chain has TRBV2 and TRBJ1-5; 8 positions match TRBD1. V shed 5 bases, J shed 0 bases, and the junction held 3 bases outside the gene matches. CDR3 length: 15 residues. Germline CDR1 reads SNHLY; CDR2 reads FYNNEI.

J is TRBJ1-3 and V is TRBV7-9; 9 positions match TRBD1. The junction had 6 bases not matched to a gene; V was cut back by 4 bases and J by 2 bases. The CDR3 is 16 residues long. Per the germline V gene, CDR1 is SEHNR and CDR2 is FQNEAQ (reference sequence). The chain's CDR3 is CASSSPGQGPGNTIYF. DNA for the CDR3: TGTGCCAGCAGCTCTCCGGGACAGGGTCCTGGAAACACCATATATTTT.

The chain joins TRBV4-3 to TRBJ2-6; tentatively, D is TRBD1 (5 bases). Germline CDR1 reads LGHNA; CDR2 reads YSLEER. The CDR3 loop spans 16 amino acids. Trimming pared 0 bases from V and 3 bases from J, leaving 9 bases between. The CDR3 loop is CASSQEFRVGANVLTF. DNA of the CDR3: TGCGCCAGCAGCCAAGAGTTCAGGGTTGGGGCCAACGTCCTGACTTTC.

This clone occurred a few times. For the CDR3, the DNA is TGTGCCAGCAGTGACCACCACTCAACAGGGGACTATGGCTACACCTTC. This gives the protein CASSDHHSTGDYGYTF. The J gene is TRBJ1-2, the V gene TRBV28, with 7 bases fitting TRBD1. The CDR3 contains 16 residues. The V segment lost 5 bases and the J segment 3 bases; nucleotides outside the gene matches: 12. The germline CDR1 and CDR2 sequences are MDHEN and SYDVKM.

The chain couples TRBV6-1 to TRBJ1-3; D is possibly TRBD1 (5 bases). The germline V and J ends were trimmed by 2 bases and 2 bases, with 16 bases remaining between them. Germline V gene sequence: CDR1 MNHNS, CDR2 SASEGT. The CDR3 length is 17 residues. CDR3 in amino acids: CASSERPTTEPGNTIYF. The CDR3 DNA sequence: TGTGCCAGCAGTGAAAGGCCAACGACAGAGCCTGGAAACACCATATATTTT.

The rearrangement joins TRBV6-1 to TRBJ2-7; TRBD2 matches at 11 bases. J gave up 3 bases and V 6 bases, and 7 bases lay outside the gene matches. In germline, CDR1 is MNHNS, CDR2 SASEGT. The CDR3 consists of 15 residues. CDR3 loop: CASSAGTSGIYEQYF. As DNA, the CDR3 is TGTGCCAGCAGCGCCGGGACTAGCGGAATCTACGAGCAGTACTTC.

The chain uses TRBV30 and TRBJ1-6; 7 bases agree with TRBD1. Germline-derived CDR1 and CDR2 are GTSNPN and SVGIG (reference sequence). This CDR3 has 13 residues. Trimming cost V 5 bases and J 9 bases; bases outside gene matches: 7. CDR3: CAWGGQMGSPLHF. Here the CDR3 DNA reads TGTGCCTGGGGGGGACAGATGGGTTCACCCCTCCACTTT.

The chain couples TRBV10-3 to TRBJ2-5; 10 nucleotides match TRBD1. The CDR3 is 12 amino acids. The germline V gene encodes CDR1 ENHRY and CDR2 SYGVKD. With V trimmed by 10 bases and J by 2 bases, 1 base remained unmatched. CDR3: CATGQGQETQYF. CDR3 nucleotide sequence: TGTGCCACGGGACAGGGGCAAGAGACCCAGTACTTC.

The V gene is TRBV10-3, the J gene TRBJ1-1; 7 nucleotides align to TRBD1. After removal of 6 bases from V and 0 bases from J, the junction contained 4 bases not matched to a gene. The CDR3 length is 14 residues. The germline CDR1 and CDR2 sequences are ENHRY and SYGVKD. CDR3: CAIRGTDMNTEAFF. The CDR3 coding sequence is TGTGCCATCAGGGGGACAGACATGAACACTGAAGCTTTCTTT.

This chain uses TRBV7-9 with TRBJ1-2; TRBD1 might be the D (5 bases). With 5 bases removed from V and 11 bases from J, the gap between germline ends came to 21 bases. The CDR3 contains 14 residues. Germline V gives CDR1 SEHNR, CDR2 FQNEAQ (reference sequence). Here the CDR3 DNA reads TGTGCCAGCAGCCATGAGACACCGGGGGGAGCTTACACCTTC. Its protein product is CASSHETPGGAYTF.

The rearrangement uses TRBV15 and TRBJ1-5; no reliable D call. The CDR3 has 13 residues. V gave up 1 base and J gave up 4 bases, with 5 bases separating them. The germline gives CDR1 LNHNV, CDR2 YYDKDF (reference sequence). Written as DNA, the CDR3 is TGTGCCACCAGCAGAGTTATTAATCAGCCCCAGCATTTT. Amino acids: CATSRVINQPQHF. Together with reference TRBV15 and TRBJ1-5, the CDR3 gives the full variable domain: DAMVIQNPRYQVTQFGKPVTLSCSQTLNHNVMYWYQQKSSQAPKLLFHYYDKDFNNEADTPDNFQSRRPNTSFCFLDIRSPGLGDTAMYLCATSRVINQPQHFGDGTRLSIL.

This clone was observed a single time. This chain links TRBV6-1 with TRBJ2-7, with D hard to call. Germline V gene data show CDR1 as MNHNS and CDR2 as SASEGT. Trimming removed 1 base from V and 5 bases from J, with 15 bases in between. CDR3 length: 15 amino acids. In DNA form, the CDR3 reads TGTGCCAGCAGTGAAGGAGCAGGTCGCCTGAACGAGCAGTACTTC. Translation gives CASSEGAGRLNEQYF.

The chain is built from TRBV27 and TRBJ2-7, with a tentative D call TRBD1 (5 bases). The germline CDR1 and CDR2 sequences are MNHEY and SMNVEV (reference sequence). The CDR3 extends over 17 amino acids. Trimming removed 3 bases at V and 2 bases at J, with 20 bases between. In nucleotides, the CDR3 is TGTGCCAGCAGTTTTAGGCGACCAACAGGTCAAGCCTACGAGCAGTACTTC. It is translated as CASSFRRPTGQAYEQYF.

The chain is built from TRBV6-5 and TRBJ1-2; D remains unclear. The CDR3 contains 14 residues. V was cut by 6 bases and J by 4 bases, with 15 bases left in between. Germline V gene data show CDR1 as MNHEY and CDR2 as SVGAGI. The CDR3 bases are TGTGCCAGCAGGCCAGGCGCGGGGATCTATGGCTACACCTTC. Encoded protein: CASRPGAGIYGYTF.

This sequence joins TRBV5-1 and TRBJ2-1, with TRBD2 identical over 12 bases. The CDR3 sequence is 15 residues long. The germline V gene encodes CDR1 SGHRS and CDR2 YFSETQ. The V segment lost 5 bases and the J segment 8 bases; nucleotides outside the gene matches: 8. Here the CDR3 reads CASRAPSGGGDEQFF. The CDR3 DNA follows: TGCGCCAGCAGGGCTCCTAGCGGGGGGGGTGATGAGCAGTTCTTC. Full variable domain (remainder filled in from reference TRBV5-1 and TRBJ2-1): KAGVTQTPRYLIKTRGQQVTLSCSPISGHRSVSWYQQTPGQGLQFLFEYFSETQRNKGNFPGRFSGRQFSNSRSEMNVSTLELGDSALYLCASRAPSGGGDEQFFGPGTRLTVL.

This sequence joins TRBV18 and TRBJ2-3; D unclear. The CDR3 is made up of 13 amino acids. V lost 3 bases to trimming and J lost 3 bases, with 7 bases between them. The germline CDR1 and CDR2 sequences are KGHSH and LQKENI. CDR3 loop: CASSPVRTDTQYF. The CDR3, as DNA: TGTGCCAGCTCACCGGTGAGGACAGATACGCAGTATTTT.